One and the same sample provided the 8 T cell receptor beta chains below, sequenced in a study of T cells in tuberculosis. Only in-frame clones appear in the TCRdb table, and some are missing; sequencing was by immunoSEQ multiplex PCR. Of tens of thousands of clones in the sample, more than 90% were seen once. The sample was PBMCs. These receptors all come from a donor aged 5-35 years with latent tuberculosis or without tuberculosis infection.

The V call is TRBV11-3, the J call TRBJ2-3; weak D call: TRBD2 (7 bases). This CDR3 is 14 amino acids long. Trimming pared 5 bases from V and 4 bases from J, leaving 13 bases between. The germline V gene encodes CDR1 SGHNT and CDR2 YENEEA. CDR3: CASSRGGPPDTQYF. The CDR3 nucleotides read TGTGCCAGCAGCAGGGGGGGGCCCCCAGATACGCAGTATTTT.

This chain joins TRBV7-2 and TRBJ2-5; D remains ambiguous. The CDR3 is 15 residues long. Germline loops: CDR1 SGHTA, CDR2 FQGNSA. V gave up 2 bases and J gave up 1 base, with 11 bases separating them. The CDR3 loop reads CASSLRYSPQETQYF. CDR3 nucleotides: TGTGCCAGCAGCTTACGCTACAGTCCCCAAGAGACCCAGTACTTC.

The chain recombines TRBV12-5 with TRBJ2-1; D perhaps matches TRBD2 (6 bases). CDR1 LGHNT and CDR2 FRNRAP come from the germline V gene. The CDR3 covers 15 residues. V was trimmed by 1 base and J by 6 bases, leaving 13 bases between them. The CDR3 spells CASGLGGRIGNEQFF. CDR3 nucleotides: TGTGCTAGTGGTTTGGGGGGGAGGATCGGCAATGAGCAGTTCTTC.

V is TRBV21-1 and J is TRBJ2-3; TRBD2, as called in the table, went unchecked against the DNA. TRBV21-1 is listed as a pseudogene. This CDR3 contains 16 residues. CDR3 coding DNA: TGTGCCAGCAGCAAAGGGGGGGGGAAGGGCACAGATACGCAGTATTTT. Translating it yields CASSKGGGKGTDTQYF.

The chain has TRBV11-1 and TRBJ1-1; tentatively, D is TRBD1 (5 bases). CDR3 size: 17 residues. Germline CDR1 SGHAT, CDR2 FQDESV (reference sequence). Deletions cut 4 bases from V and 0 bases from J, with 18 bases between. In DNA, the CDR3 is TGTGCCAGCAGCTCCCCGGGGGGTGGCCTAATGAACACTGAAGCTTTCTTT. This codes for CASSSPGGGLMNTEAFF. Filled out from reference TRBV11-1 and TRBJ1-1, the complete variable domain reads EAEVAQSPRYKITEKSQAVAFWCDPISGHATLYWYRQILGQGPELLVQFQDESVVDDSQLPKDRFSAERLKGVDSTLKIQPAELGDSAMYLCASSSPGGGLMNTEAFFGQGTRLTVV.

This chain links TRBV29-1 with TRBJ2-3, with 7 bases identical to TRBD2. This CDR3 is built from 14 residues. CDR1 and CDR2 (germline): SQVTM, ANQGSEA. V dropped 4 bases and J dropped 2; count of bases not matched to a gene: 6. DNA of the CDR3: TGCAGCGTTGGTCCAGCGGGGAACACAGATACGCAGTATTTT. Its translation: CSVGPAGNTDTQYF.

CDR3 sequence: CASSPGLAGRSYEQYF. Written as DNA, the CDR3 is TGTGCCAGCAGCCCAGGACTAGCGGGTCGTTCCTACGAGCAGTACTTC. The gene calls are TRBV7-9 and TRBJ2-7, with 11 bases lining up with TRBD2. J lost 1 base, V lost 5 bases, and 7 bases had no gene match. The CDR3 consists of 16 residues. From germline, CDR1 is SEHNR and CDR2 FQNEAQ (reference sequence).

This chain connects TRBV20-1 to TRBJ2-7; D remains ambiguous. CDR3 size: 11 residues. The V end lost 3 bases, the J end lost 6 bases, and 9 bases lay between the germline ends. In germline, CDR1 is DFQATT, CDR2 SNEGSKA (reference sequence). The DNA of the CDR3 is TGCAGTGCTAGTTCCCCGGGCGAGCAGTACTTC. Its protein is CSASSPGEQYF.